This T cell receptor (beta chain) was obtained from a study of T cell changes during pregnancy in multiple sclerosis. TCRdb keeps only in-frame clones here, not all; method: immunoSEQ multiplex PCR. The table has roughly 60,000 clones, around 91% seen once. The clonotype originates from a female donor in good health, enrolled as a control in a pregnancy study. Sequencing used peripheral blood, obtained in the second trimester of pregnancy.

CDR3 region: CASSLFSGRSAGELFF. The CDR3 DNA reads as TGTGCCAGCAGCTTATTTAGCGGGAGGTCAGCCGGGGAGCTGTTTTTT. V and J are TRBV11-1 and TRBJ2-2, with TRBD2 matching 10 bases. The CDR3 sequence is 16 residues long. Trimming at V came to 2 bases and at J to 6 bases, leaving 6 bases not matched to a gene. Germline assignment: CDR1 SGHAT and CDR2 FQDESV (reference sequence).